The clone carrying this T cell receptor (beta chain) was counted a few times. Its antigen is currently unknown. This entry comes from a study of blood T cells in healthy people across ages. V dropped 5 bases and J dropped 7 bases, with 12 bases sitting between them. Germline V gene lookup returns CDR1 SEHNR and CDR2 FQNEAQ (reference sequence). The CDR3 sequence is 12 residues long. There were healthy Caucasian individuals from Russia, aged roughly 6 to 90, serving as donors. PBMCs, at least 7 million per sample, were isolated. It was with a sample-barcoded 5' primer and a J-beta primer mix that a second PCR of roughly 7 to 12 cycles was run. A single record per CDR3 protein comes from TCRdb applying MiXCR to the 5' RACE reads. Here the sample spans roughly 720,000 distinct CDR3 sequences, roughly 53% being singletons. Study outcomes and limitations: Observed TCR beta diversity showed a strong correlation with the percentage of naive T cells as measured by flow cytometry. CMV status of donors was unknown, possibly confounding expanded clonotype changes.

Sequencing used blood. The chain carries TRBV7-9 and TRBJ2-7; the D gene is possibly TRBD2 (5 bases). This receptor was identified in a man aged 80 or over in good health. The CDR3 here is CASSPRPGEQYF. The CDR3 nucleotides read TGTGCCAGCAGCCCGCGGCCGGGAGAGCAGTACTTC.